The entry below gives a single T cell receptor (beta chain) sequence along with its context. One junction end disagrees with the germline gene, perhaps due to a read error. The data were taken from a study of tumor and adjacent non-tumor tissue in lung cancer. Whole-study context: Patients were aged about 30 to 76, 10 men and roughly five women, stage I to III.

The germline CDR1 and CDR2 sequences are LGHNA and YNFKEQ. The CDR3 runs to 16 residues. The library came from three nested PCR rounds adapted from ARM-PCR protocols. TCRdb reprocessed the multiplex PCR reads with MiXCR, giving one entry per CDR3 protein. The sample holds about 110,000 distinct CDR3 sequences; roughly three fifths are singletons and the top ten take roughly 20%. This sample's RNA came from whole unsorted tissue. The normal lung tissue was taken more than 3 cm from the tumor edge. This TCR was recovered from a man between 60 and 75 years old with non-small cell lung cancer. The chain joins TRBV4-2 to TRBJ1-1, with TRBD1 as a possible D gene (5 bases). Source material: distant non-tumor lung tissue. CDR3 amino acids: CANSQVKGSADTGASF. The CDR3 DNA reads as TGTGCCAACAGCCAAGTAAAGGGATCGGCGGACACTGGAGCTTCCTTT.